Listed here are 29 T cell receptor beta chains from one sample, sequenced in a study of blood T cell repertoires in COVID-19. Sequencing was performed with immunoSEQ multiplex PCR; in TCRdb, only in-frame clones are kept and a portion is missing. The sample yields around 230,000 clones, 80% to 90% seen once. The sequenced sample consisted of peripheral blood. The receptors stem from a middle-aged man who had recovered from COVID-19.

The sample holds a few counts of this clone. The chain links TRBV4-1 to TRBJ2-5; D possibly corresponds to TRBD2 (5 bases). The length of the CDR3 is 14 residues. The germline V and J ends were trimmed by 7 bases and 6 bases, with 18 bases remaining between them. Germline V gene data show CDR1 as MGHRA and CDR2 as YSYEKL. Here the CDR3 reads CASIPGVRCQTQYF. Here the CDR3 DNA reads TGCGCCAGCATCCCCGGGGTGAGGTGTCAGACCCAGTACTTC.

This clone was recorded once. One junction end disagrees with the germline gene, perhaps due to a read error. This rearrangement joins TRBV5-1 to TRBJ2-7; 7 nucleotides align to TRBD2. CDR3 length: 15 residues. Germline V CDR1 and CDR2: SGHRS, YFSETQ. In DNA, the CDR3 is TGCGCCAGCAGCTTATTAGCGGGTGCCTCCAACGAGCAGTACTTC. Amino acid sequence: CASSLLAGASNEQYF. The full variable domain, in which reference TRBV5-1 and TRBJ2-7 provide the parts outside the CDR3, is KAGVTQTPRYLIKTRGQQVTLSCSPISGHRSVSWYQQTPGQGLQFLFEYFSETQRNKGNFPGRFSGRQFSNSRSEMNVSTLELGDSALYLCASSLLAGASNEQYFGPGTRLTVT.

This clone was seen more than once but under ten times. The chain carries TRBV7-2 and TRBJ2-7; 7 bases fit TRBD2. J lost 7 bases, V lost 0 bases, and 12 bases had no gene match. The CDR3 loop spans 16 amino acids. In germline, CDR1 is SGHTA, CDR2 FQGNSA. Here the CDR3 reads CASSLATAGEVREQYF. The CDR3, as DNA: TGTGCCAGCAGCTTAGCAACGGCGGGAGAAGTGCGGGAGCAGTACTTC.

This sequence joins TRBV15 and TRBJ2-1, with TRBD2 identical over 9 bases. From germline, CDR1 is LNHNV and CDR2 YYDKDF (reference sequence). V lost 3 bases to trimming and J lost 4 bases; unmatched junction nucleotides: 1. This CDR3 contains 14 residues. DNA of the CDR3: TGTGCCACCAGCAGGACTAGCGGTTACAATGAGCAGTTCTTC. It encodes CATSRTSGYNEQFF.

The chain uses TRBV28 and TRBJ2-7; no clear D gene. V was cut by 6 bases and J by 4 bases, with 7 bases left in between. The CDR3 is 11 residues long. Germline V gives CDR1 MDHEN, CDR2 SYDVKM. The CDR3 DNA follows: TGTGCCAGCAGAGCGTTGTACGAGCAGTACTTC. Protein sequence: CASRALYEQYF.

The V call is TRBV3-1 (or the pseudogene TRBV3-2), the J call TRBJ1-1; D is possibly TRBD1 (6 bases). The CDR3 is 14 residues long. CDR1 is LGHDT and CDR2 is YNNKEL in the germline V gene (reference sequence). V shed 1 base and J shed 0 bases, with 6 bases lying between them. The CDR3 DNA sequence: TGTGCCAGCAGCCAAGGGGGGCTGAACACTGAAGCTTTCTTT. Residues: CASSQGGLNTEAFF.

This chain links TRBV15 with TRBJ1-5; a weak D match, TRBD1 (5 bases). V shed 2 bases and J shed 6 bases, with 17 bases lying between them. The CDR3 spans 16 residues. Germline V gene lookup returns CDR1 LNHNV and CDR2 YYDKDF (reference sequence). CDR3 region: CATSRQTVLGGQPQHF. The CDR3 DNA reads TGTGCCACCAGCAGACAGACAGTTCTGGGGGGTCAGCCCCAGCATTTT. The full variable domain, in which reference TRBV15 and TRBJ1-5 provide the parts outside the CDR3, is DAMVIQNPRYQVTQFGKPVTLSCSQTLNHNVMYWYQQKSSQAPKLLFHYYDKDFNNEADTPDNFQSRRPNTSFCFLDIRSPGLGDTAMYLCATSRQTVLGGQPQHFGDGTRLSIL.

This clone was detected a few times. V and J are TRBV5-4 and TRBJ2-5; weak D call: TRBD2 (5 bases). The germline V gene has CDR1 SGHNT and CDR2 YYREEE (reference sequence). The CDR3 contains 15 residues. Between the trimmed V and J ends, which lost 3 bases and 3 bases, there was a span of 15 bases. CDR3 protein: CASSSRGAREETQYF. The CDR3 bases are TGTGCCAGCAGCTCCCGGGGAGCGCGGGAAGAGACCCAGTACTTC. Supplemented by reference TRBV5-4 and TRBJ2-5, the full variable domain reads ETGVTQSPTHLIKTRGQQVTLRCSSQSGHNTVSWYQQALGQGPQFIFQYYREEENGRGNFPPRFSGLQFPNYSSELNVNALELDDSALYLCASSSRGAREETQYFGPGTRLLVL.

The genes are TRBV4-3 and TRBJ2-3; D may be TRBD1 (7 bases). CDR1 and CDR2 (germline): LGHNA, YSLEER. This CDR3 spans 17 amino acids. V was cut by 4 bases and J by 4 bases, with 21 bases left in between. CDR3 loop: CASSREEQGIGADTQYF. In DNA, the CDR3 is TGCGCCAGCAGCCGGGAGGAACAGGGGATTGGCGCAGATACGCAGTATTTT.

The chain employs TRBV20-1 and TRBJ1-1; TRBD1 is a possible D gene (5 bases). Germline loops: CDR1 DFQATT, CDR2 SNEGSKA (reference sequence). The V end was cut by 5 bases, the J end by 6 bases, with 10 bases between. The CDR3 is 11 residues long. CDR3 protein: CSALLQAEAFF. CDR3 DNA: TGCAGTGCTCTCTTACAGGCTGAAGCTTTCTTT.

This chain uses TRBV12-5 with TRBJ2-3, with D possibly matching TRBD2 (6 bases). This CDR3 comprises 15 residues. V lost 3 bases to trimming and J lost 0 bases, with 10 bases between them. CDR1 and CDR2 from the germline V gene are LGHNT and FRNRAP. The CDR3 protein is CASGLGDLSTDTQYF. The CDR3 nucleotides are TGTGCTAGTGGTTTAGGGGACTTAAGCACAGATACGCAGTATTTT.

CDR3 amino acids: CASSSWDRKETQYF. The DNA for the CDR3 is TGTGCCAGTAGTTCTTGGGACAGGAAAGAGACCCAGTACTTC. V usage is TRBV19 and J usage is TRBJ2-5; 8 nucleotides match TRBD1. In germline, CDR1 is LNHDA, CDR2 SQIVND (reference sequence). This CDR3 comprises 14 residues. V lost 5 bases and J lost 3; bases outside the gene matches: 5.

This clone was picked up a small number of times. The chain carries TRBV19 and TRBJ2-5; 12 bases agree with TRBD2. Germline V gene lookup returns CDR1 LNHDA and CDR2 SQIVND (reference sequence). The junction had 10 bases not matched to a gene; V was cut back by 6 bases and J by 5 bases. The CDR3 extends over 16 amino acids. This CDR3 reads CASREGTSGPRETQYF. The CDR3 region has the DNA TGTGCCAGTAGGGAGGGGACTAGCGGGCCCCGGGAGACCCAGTACTTC.

The chain links TRBV9 to TRBJ1-3; D uncertain. Germline CDR1 and CDR2: SGDLS and YYNGEE. Trimming pared 2 bases from V and 4 bases from J, leaving 16 bases between. The CDR3 spans 16 residues. The chain's CDR3 is CASSVGGSFAGNTIYF. The CDR3 DNA follows: TGTGCCAGCAGCGTGGGAGGGAGTTTCGCAGGAAACACCATATATTTT.

The J gene is TRBJ1-5, the V gene TRBV5-1; 11 nucleotides match TRBD1. The CDR3 has 13 residues. V dropped 8 bases and J dropped 10; count of bases not matched to a gene: 8. Germline V gives CDR1 SGHRS, CDR2 YFSETQ. The CDR3, as DNA: TGCGCCAGAGGACAGGGGGCCCCCAGCCCCCAGCATTTT. It specifies CARGQGAPSPQHF.

The CDR3: CASRLTGGISEAFF. DNA of the CDR3: TGTGCCAGCAGACTTACAGGGGGTATCTCTGAAGCTTTCTTT. The genes are TRBV6-5 and TRBJ1-1; 8 bases align to TRBD1. V lost 6 bases to trimming and J lost 6 bases; unmatched junction nucleotides: 9. In germline, CDR1 is MNHEY, CDR2 SVGAGI. The CDR3 is 14 amino acids.

This chain links TRBV30 with TRBJ2-7; 9 bases fit TRBD1. V lost 5 bases to trimming and J lost 7 bases; unmatched junction nucleotides: 9. The CDR3 has 13 amino acids. The V gene's germline CDR1 is GTSNPN and CDR2 SVGIG (reference sequence). The CDR3, as DNA: TGTGCCTGGGCATTGAAAGGGACAGGGGAGCAGTACTTC. Its protein product is CAWALKGTGEQYF.

The chain carries TRBV6-5 and TRBJ2-3; 7 positions match TRBD2. The CDR3 consists of 15 residues. Germline V CDR1 and CDR2: MNHEY, SVGAGI. V gave up 6 bases and J gave up 2 bases; unmatched junction bases: 8. The CDR3 is CASRPASGNTDTQYF. The CDR3 nucleotides are TGTGCCAGCAGACCCGCTAGCGGCAACACAGATACGCAGTATTTT.

The chain combines TRBV27 with TRBJ1-5, with D possibly TRBD1 on 5 matching bases. Germline V gives CDR1 MNHEY, CDR2 SMNVEV (reference sequence). This CDR3 has 15 amino acids. The V end lost 6 bases, the J end lost 4 bases, and 16 bases lay between the germline ends. CDR3 protein: CASRPGSVGNQPQHF. For the CDR3, the DNA is TGTGCCAGCAGACCAGGGTCGGTGGGGAATCAGCCCCAGCATTTT.

This clone has just a few counts. This chain joins TRBV21-1 and TRBJ2-2; the table calls TRBD2, which could not be checked here. TRBV21-1 is listed as a pseudogene. This CDR3 is built from 14 residues. The CDR3 bases are TGTGCCAGCAGCAAAGTCTCCCACACCGGGGAGCTGTTTTTT. Its protein is CASSKVSHTGELFF.

The genes are TRBV5-4 and TRBJ1-2, with D maybe TRBD1 (5 bases). CDR1 is SGHNT, CDR2 YYREEE, per germline (reference sequence). Trimming cost V 3 bases and J 3 bases, with 18 bases left between them. The CDR3 is 16 residues long. CDR3 loop: CASSSGDDVVYYGYTF. The DNA for the CDR3 is TGTGCCAGCAGCTCGGGGGATGATGTAGTCTACTATGGCTACACCTTC.

This clone has only a few counts. J is TRBJ1-2 and V is TRBV19, with 9 bases matching TRBD1. Germline CDR1 reads LNHDA; CDR2 reads SQIVND (reference sequence). This CDR3 has 15 residues. J gave up 2 bases and V 7 bases, and 8 bases lay outside the gene matches. This CDR3 reads CASIPQGAGNYGYTF. The CDR3 bases are TGTGCCAGTATCCCACAGGGGGCAGGGAACTATGGCTACACCTTC.

The chain uses TRBV6-6 and TRBJ1-2; tentatively, D is TRBD1 (6 bases). Germline V gene lookup returns CDR1 MNHNY and CDR2 SVGAGI (reference sequence). V was trimmed by 5 bases and J by 3 bases, leaving 16 bases between them. CDR3 length: 15 amino acids. Here the CDR3 reads CASSRGAVGDYGYTF. CDR3 in DNA: TGTGCCAGCAGTCGGGGGGCGGTAGGAGACTATGGCTACACCTTC.

The chain joins TRBV19 to TRBJ2-7; 8 positions agree with TRBD1. The junction had 4 bases not matched to a gene; V was cut back by 3 bases and J by 3 bases. The CDR3 runs 14 residues. Looked up from germline, CDR1 is LNHDA and CDR2 is SQIVND (reference sequence). CDR3 region: CASSIGQGDYEQYF. The CDR3 DNA follows: TGTGCCAGTAGTATTGGACAGGGAGACTACGAGCAGTACTTC.

This rearrangement joins TRBV19 to TRBJ2-1; maybe TRBD2 (5 bases). Looked up from germline, CDR1 is LNHDA and CDR2 is SQIVND (reference sequence). This CDR3 is 13 amino acids long. V lost 8 bases and J 2 bases, leaving 10 bases between the germline ends. CDR3 residues: CASGENPYNEQFF. The CDR3 coding sequence is TGTGCCAGTGGGGAGAATCCCTACAATGAGCAGTTCTTC. The full variable domain, in which reference TRBV19 and TRBJ2-1 provide the parts outside the CDR3, is DGGITQSPKYLFRKEGQNVTLSCEQNLNHDAMYWYRQDPGQGLRLIYYSQIVNDFQKGDIAEGYSVSREKKESFPLTVTSAQKNPTAFYLCASGENPYNEQFFGPGTRLTVL.

As DNA, the CDR3 is TGTGCCAGCAGCTTAGTAGCGGGGGGGAGCACAGATACGCAGTATTTT. Its protein is CASSLVAGGSTDTQYF. The chain joins TRBV7-2 to TRBJ2-3; TRBD2 agrees at 11 bases. The CDR3 spans 16 residues. The ends lost 1 base at V and 0 bases at J; junction bases unmatched: 0. Germline-derived CDR1 and CDR2 are SGHTA and FQGNSA.

The chain recombines TRBV30 with TRBJ1-1; tentative D call: TRBD1 (6 bases). The CDR3 is made up of 14 amino acids. V was cut by 2 bases and J by 0 bases, with 10 bases left in between. Germline V CDR1 and CDR2: GTSNPN, SVGIG (reference sequence). The chain's CDR3 is CAWSYRVMNTEAFF. CDR3 coding DNA: TGTGCCTGGAGTTACAGGGTCATGAACACTGAAGCTTTCTTT.

Written as DNA, the CDR3 is TGCGCCAGCAGCCAAGCCCCCCAGGCGGGTTCTGAAGCTTTCTTT. Residues: CASSQAPQAGSEAFF. The chain employs TRBV4-3 and TRBJ1-1; no clear D. The CDR3 totals 15 residues. Between the trimmed V and J ends, which lost 1 base and 6 bases, there was a span of 15 bases. From germline, CDR1 is LGHNA and CDR2 YSLEER.

This chain connects TRBV4-1 to TRBJ2-7; tentative D call: TRBD1 (5 bases). Germline lookup yields CDR1 MGHRA and CDR2 YSYEKL. Trimming cost V 1 base and J 5 bases, with 21 bases left between them. This CDR3 is built from 17 residues. Written as DNA, the CDR3 is TGCGCCAGCAGCCAAGTCTTCGCCCAGGGTCCTGAGAACGAGCAGTACTTC. Translation: CASSQVFAQGPENEQYF.